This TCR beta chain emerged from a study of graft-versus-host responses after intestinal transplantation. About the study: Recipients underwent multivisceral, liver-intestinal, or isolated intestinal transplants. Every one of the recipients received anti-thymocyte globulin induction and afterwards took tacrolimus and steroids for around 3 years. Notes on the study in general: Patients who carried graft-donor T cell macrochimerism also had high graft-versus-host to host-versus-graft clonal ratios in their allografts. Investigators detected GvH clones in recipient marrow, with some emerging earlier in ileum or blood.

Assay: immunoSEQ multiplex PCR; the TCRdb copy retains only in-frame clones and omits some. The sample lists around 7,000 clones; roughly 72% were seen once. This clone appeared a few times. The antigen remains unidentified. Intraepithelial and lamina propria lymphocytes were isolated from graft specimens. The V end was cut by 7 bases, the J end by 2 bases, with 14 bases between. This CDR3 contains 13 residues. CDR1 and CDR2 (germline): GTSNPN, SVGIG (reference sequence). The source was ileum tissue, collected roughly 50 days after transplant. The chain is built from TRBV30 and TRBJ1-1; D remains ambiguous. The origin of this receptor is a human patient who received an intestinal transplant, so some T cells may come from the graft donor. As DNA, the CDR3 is TGTGCCTACCAGCGTGTGCGAAACACTGAAGCTTTCTTT. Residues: CAYQRVRNTEAFF.